This is a list of T cell receptor beta chains from one sample in a study of T cell repertoires in cytomegalovirus infection. What these receptors recognize is not known. TCRdb independently ran MiXCR on the reads; one entry per CDR3 protein. This sample has 380,000 or so distinct CDR3 sequences, with 34% found just once. The sequencing used cultured PBMCs, collected from culture after CMV antigen stimulation. The receptors stem from a human donor in good health (CMV status not recorded). Some clones in this sample may be carry-over from other donors' samples. Each CDR3 is given with its conserved first and last residue. Fields, in order: CDR3 protein, CDR3 DNA, J gene, clone size, D gene, V gene. D genes are given only for firm matches. Rows may omit the clone size; those that give it use once, few, many or a size class.

CDR3: CAIRGIAGEGTQYF
DNA: TGTGCCATCAGGGGCATAGCGGGAGAAGGGACCCAGTACTTC
J: TRBJ2-5
size: .
D: TRBD2
V: TRBV10-3

CDR3: CASFIAGYGYTF
DNA: TGTGCCAGTTTCATAGCAGGGTATGGCTACACCTTC
J: TRBJ1-2
size: .
D: .
V: TRBV19

CDR3: CASSSHGEQFF
DNA: TGTGCCAGCAGCTCACATGGTGAGCAGTTCTTC
J: TRBJ2-1
size: many
D: .
V: TRBV28

CDR3: CASSPRGKQETQYF
DNA: TGTGCCAGCAGCCCCCGCGGCAAGCAAGAGACCCAGTACTTC
J: TRBJ2-5
size: .
D: .
V: TRBV28

CDR3: CASSPTGGDTEAFF
DNA: TGTGCCAGCAGTCCGACAGGTGGGGACACTGAAGCTTTCTTT
J: TRBJ1-1
size: .
D: .
V: TRBV12-3/TRBV12-4

CDR3: CASSPRTSVEQFF
DNA: TGTGCCAGCAGCCCGCGTACTAGTGTTGAGCAGTTCTTC
J: TRBJ2-1
size: .
D: .
V: TRBV7-9

CDR3: CASSLLVVREAFF
DNA: TGTGCCAGCAGTTTGTTAGTTGTCCGAGAAGCTTTCTTT
J: TRBJ1-1
size: .
D: .
V: TRBV28

CDR3: CASKGGWQETQYF
DNA: TGTGCCAGCAAAGGGGGGTGGCAAGAGACCCAGTACTTC
J: TRBJ2-5
size: few
D: .
V: TRBV11-3

CDR3: CASRNRGPRGDTQYF
DNA: TGTGCCAGCAGAAACAGGGGGCCACGGGGAGATACGCAGTATTTT
J: TRBJ2-3
size: .
D: TRBD1
V: TRBV27

CDR3: CASSPFSGRIDNEQFF
DNA: TGTGCCAGCAGCCCCTTCAGCGGGAGGATCGACAATGAGCAGTTCTTC
J: TRBJ2-1
size: few
D: TRBD2
V: TRBV11-2

CDR3: CASSTATGLAGYNEQFF
DNA: TGCGCCAGCAGCACCGCCACGGGACTAGCGGGGTACAATGAGCAGTTCTTC
J: TRBJ2-1
size: few
D: TRBD2
V: TRBV5-1

CDR3: CASRQAGNTEAFF
DNA: TGTGCCAGCAGACAGGCAGGGAACACTGAAGCTTTCTTT
J: TRBJ1-1
size: .
D: .
V: TRBV7-2

CDR3: CASSFGTSYYEQYF
DNA: TGTGCCAGCAGTTTCGGGACTAGTTACTACGAGCAGTACTTC
J: TRBJ2-7
size: .
D: TRBD2
V: TRBV2

CDR3: CASSLDGGVRETQYF
DNA: TGTGCCAGCAGCTTAGATGGGGGAGTGCGGGAGACCCAGTACTTC
J: TRBJ2-5
size: many
D: .
V: TRBV7-2

CDR3: CASSQVGVTAFF
DNA: TGCGCCAGCAGCCAAGTTGGGGTAACGGCTTTCTTT
J: TRBJ1-1
size: .
D: .
V: TRBV4-1

CDR3: CASSSSSGNQPQHF
DNA: TGTGCCAGCAGTTCCAGCTCAGGCAATCAGCCCCAGCATTTT
J: TRBJ1-5
size: .
D: .
V: TRBV27

CDR3: CASSTVADSYNEQFF
DNA: TGTGCCAGTAGTACGGTAGCAGATAGCTACAATGAGCAGTTCTTC
J: TRBJ2-1
size: few
D: .
V: TRBV19

CDR3: CASRRLPQETQYF
DNA: TGTGCCAGCAGAAGACTACCCCAAGAGACCCAGTACTTC
J: TRBJ2-5
size: .
D: .
V: TRBV5-4

CDR3: CASSSDRRWEQFF
DNA: TGTGCCAGCAGCTCTGACAGACGATGGGAGCAGTTCTTC
J: TRBJ2-1
size: few
D: .
V: TRBV7-1

CDR3: CASSPYSGKLFMWGDSNQPQHF
DNA: TGTGCCAGCAGCCCTTATTCTGGAAAACTTTTCATGTGGGGGGACAGCAATCAGCCCCAGCATTTT
J: TRBJ1-5
size: many
D: .
V: TRBV7-2